This T cell receptor beta chain was recovered during a study of CD8+ T cells in alopecia areata. Study results and caveats: There were also resident alphabeta T cells of normal skin sequenced in scalp samples.

The CDR3 covers 15 residues. Germline loops: CDR1 SGHRS, CDR2 YFSETQ. Trimming removed 4 bases at V and 0 bases at J, with 14 bases between. Sequencing relied on a cDNA template that was reverse transcribed from extracted RNA. TCRdb keeps only in-frame clones here, not all; method: immunoSEQ multiplex PCR. The sample carries some 240,000 clones, approximately 52% recorded once. Points on this clone: Antigen unknown.

The sequence derives from a human donor with alopecia areata. Here the sequenced sample was CD4+ T cells sorted from blood, taken at week 0. The J gene is TRBJ2-7, the V gene TRBV5-1, with TRBD1 as a possible D gene (6 bases). CDR3 sequence: CASSLDRLSSYEQYF. The DNA of the CDR3 is TGCGCCAGCAGCCTCGACAGGCTAAGCTCCTACGAGCAGTACTTC.